Each of the 18 T cell receptor beta chains below was sequenced from the same sample in a study of T-cell reconstitution after alpha-beta-depleted transplantation in children. Preparing the TCRbeta library involved the use of unique molecular identifiers. One entry per CDR3 protein, called by TCRdb with MiXCR from the PCR reads. This sample yields around 450,000 distinct CDR3 sequences, of which 43% are seen a single time; approximately 30% belongs to the top ten. Sequencing used PBMCs, obtained before TCRalphabeta/CD19-depleted stem cell transplant. These receptors came from a girl aged 2 to 10 with aplastic anemia, due to receive a stem cell transplant.

This clonotype was recorded many times. This sequence joins TRBV12-3 or TRBV12-4 and TRBJ1-4; D is unresolved. Trimming cost V 5 bases and J 0 bases, with 13 bases left between them. The CDR3 totals 16 residues. The CDR3 is CASSPGEAATNEKLFF. CDR3 in DNA: TGTGCCAGCAGTCCCGGGGAGGCAGCAACTAATGAAAAACTGTTTTTT.

There are many counts of this clonotype. V is TRBV5-1 and J is TRBJ2-1; no definite D call. V was shortened by 0 bases and J by 8 bases, with 15 bases between the two germline ends. Germline V gene data show CDR1 as SGHRS and CDR2 as YFSETQ. This CDR3 is 15 amino acids long. In nucleotides, the CDR3 is TGCGCCAGCAGCTTGGTGCCCGAGCAGTGGCATGAGCAGTTCTTC. It encodes CASSLVPEQWHEQFF.

This rearrangement joins TRBV6-1 to TRBJ2-7, with 12 bases matching TRBD2. Trimming cost V 6 bases and J 3 bases; bases outside gene matches: 6. In germline, CDR1 is MNHNS, CDR2 SASEGT. This CDR3 comprises 15 residues. The CDR3 here is CASSHRTSGIYEQYF. DNA for the CDR3: TGTGCCAGCAGCCACAGGACTAGCGGGATCTACGAGCAGTACTTC.

Many counts were recorded for this clonotype. This chain connects TRBV5-1 to TRBJ1-1, with D possibly being TRBD1 (5 bases). V was cut by 0 bases and J by 0 bases, with 15 bases left in between. The CDR3 sequence is 17 residues long. The germline V gene encodes CDR1 SGHRS and CDR2 YFSETQ. The CDR3 here is CASSLDSMGQLNTEAFF. The CDR3 DNA is TGCGCCAGCAGCTTGGATTCGATGGGGCAACTGAACACTGAAGCTTTCTTT.

The J gene is TRBJ2-3, the V gene TRBV9; maybe TRBD2 (5 bases). Between the trimmed V and J ends, which lost 6 bases and 6 bases, there was a span of 20 bases. The CDR3 length is 15 residues. Germline CDR1 reads SGDLS; CDR2 reads YYNGEE. This CDR3 reads CASNRDGMGSDTQYF. The CDR3, as DNA: TGTGCCAGCAATCGAGACGGGATGGGGAGCGATACGCAGTATTTT.

The V and J genes are TRBV20-1 and TRBJ2-3, with 10 nucleotides matching TRBD2. This CDR3 spans 15 amino acids. Germline values: CDR1 DFQATT, CDR2 SNEGSKA (reference sequence). J gave up 4 bases and V 6 bases, and 10 bases lay outside the gene matches. The CDR3 bases are TGCAGTGCCGCCAATGTAGCGGGGGGCCCAGATACGCAGTATTTT. Translated, it gives CSAANVAGGPDTQYF.

This clonotype showed up just a few times. The chain couples TRBV5-5 to TRBJ2-3; 7 nucleotides align to TRBD2. The V segment lost 7 bases and the J segment 2 bases; nucleotides outside the gene matches: 7. The CDR3 has 14 amino acids. CDR1 and CDR2 (germline): SGHKS, YYEKEE (reference sequence). CDR3 residues: CASAKTSLTDTQYF. As DNA, the CDR3 is TGTGCCAGCGCAAAGACTAGCCTCACAGATACGCAGTATTTT.

The table lists this clonotype with a few counts. The chain links TRBV27 to TRBJ2-7; D might be TRBD1 or TRBD2, each matching 6 bases. The CDR3 totals 14 residues. Germline assignment: CDR1 MNHEY and CDR2 SMNVEV (reference sequence). The V end lost 0 bases, the J end lost 3 bases, and 9 bases lay between the germline ends. CDR3 sequence: CASSLSRGDYEQYF. The CDR3, as DNA: TGTGCCAGCAGTTTATCGAGGGGGGACTACGAGCAGTACTTC.

With respect to this clonotype: A much bigger clone sits one base away, suggesting this may be a read error. V and J are TRBV20-1 and TRBJ2-5; either TRBD1 or TRBD2 may fit D (5 bases each). From germline, CDR1 is DFQATT and CDR2 SNEGSKA (reference sequence). The V gene lost 3 bases and the J gene lost 3 bases, with 8 bases spanning the gap. This CDR3 spans 12 amino acids. The CDR3 nucleotides are TGCAGTGCTAGGGGACGGGAAGAGACCCAGTACTTC. Translated, it gives CSARGREETQYF.

This clonotype appeared a few times. The chain is built from TRBV2 and TRBJ2-1; no reliable D call. There are 16 residues in the CDR3. The germline CDR1 and CDR2 sequences are SNHLY and FYNNEI. With 2 bases removed from V and 0 bases from J, the gap between germline ends came to 11 bases. The CDR3 loop is CASSEQVQSSYNEQFF. CDR3 nucleotide sequence: TGTGCCAGCAGTGAACAGGTCCAGAGCTCCTACAATGAGCAGTTCTTC.

The chain carries TRBV5-1 and TRBJ2-3, with D possibly called TRBD1 or TRBD2 (5 bases each). This CDR3 has 15 residues. CDR1 is SGHRS and CDR2 is YFSETQ in the germline V gene. V lost 1 base, J lost 6 bases, and 15 bases lay in between. The CDR3 region is CASSLFGADADTQYF. CDR3 DNA sequence: TGCGCCAGCAGCTTGTTCGGGGCTGACGCGGATACGCAGTATTTT.

This chain joins TRBV24-1 and TRBJ2-5; the D gene could be TRBD1 or TRBD2 (6 bases each). The CDR3 sequence is 15 residues long. Looked up from germline, CDR1 is KGHDR and CDR2 is SFDVKD. The germline V and J ends were trimmed by 4 bases and 5 bases, with 16 bases remaining between them. CDR3 region: CATSEGAGHRETQYF. CDR3 DNA: TGTGCCACCAGTGAAGGGGCGGGACATCGGGAGACCCAGTACTTC.

The chain carries TRBV6-1 and TRBJ2-7; D call uncertain. V lost 6 bases, J lost 0 bases, and 15 bases lay in between. The CDR3 consists of 15 residues. Germline V gives CDR1 MNHNS, CDR2 SASEGT. The DNA for the CDR3 is TGTGCCAGCAGCGACCCAGTAGGCAGCTCCTACGAGCAGTACTTC. It is translated as CASSDPVGSSYEQYF.

This clonotype was seen many times. V gene TRBV12-3 or TRBV12-4 combines with J gene TRBJ2-3; no reliable D call. This CDR3 region has 13 residues. V was pared by 9 bases and J by 4 bases, with 14 bases between. The CDR3 loop reads CASLRQDPDTQYF. The CDR3 nucleotides are TGTGCCAGTCTGAGGCAGGATCCAGATACGCAGTATTTT.

This chain uses TRBV2 with TRBJ1-5, with D unresolved. The CDR3 sequence is 12 residues long. V was trimmed by 7 bases and J by 4 bases, leaving 8 bases between them. The germline gives CDR1 SNHLY, CDR2 FYNNEI. CDR3 in DNA: TGTGCCAGCAAGGGCGCAAATCAGCCCCAGCATTTT. This codes for CASKGANQPQHF.

This clonotype has a handful of counts. The chain uses TRBV5-1 and TRBJ2-1; 9 bases line up with TRBD2. Germline CDR1 SGHRS, CDR2 YFSETQ. With V trimmed by 0 bases and J by 8 bases, 3 bases remained unmatched. The CDR3 totals 14 residues. Here the CDR3 DNA reads TGCGCCAGCAGCTTGGTTAGCGGGAGTCATGAGCAGTTCTTC. This codes for CASSLVSGSHEQFF.

There are a few counts of this clonotype. This chain joins TRBV4-1 and TRBJ2-7; 7 nucleotides agree with TRBD1. CDR3 length: 13 amino acids. Germline values: CDR1 MGHRA, CDR2 YSYEKL. The V gene end was trimmed by 3 bases and the J gene end by 3 bases; junction bases not matched to a gene: 2. The CDR3 spells CASSHRTGYEQYF. CDR3 DNA: TGCGCCAGCAGCCACCGGACAGGCTACGAGCAGTACTTC.

This clonotype has more than one count but fewer than ten. The chain employs TRBV5-1 and TRBJ2-6; weak D call: TRBD1 (6 bases). This CDR3 contains 14 residues. The germline gives CDR1 SGHRS, CDR2 YFSETQ. Trimming left V 5 bases short and J 3 bases short, with 9 bases between. CDR3 DNA: TGCGCCAGCAGTCAACAGGGTGGGGCCAACGTCCTGACTTTC. It codes for CASSQQGGANVLTF.